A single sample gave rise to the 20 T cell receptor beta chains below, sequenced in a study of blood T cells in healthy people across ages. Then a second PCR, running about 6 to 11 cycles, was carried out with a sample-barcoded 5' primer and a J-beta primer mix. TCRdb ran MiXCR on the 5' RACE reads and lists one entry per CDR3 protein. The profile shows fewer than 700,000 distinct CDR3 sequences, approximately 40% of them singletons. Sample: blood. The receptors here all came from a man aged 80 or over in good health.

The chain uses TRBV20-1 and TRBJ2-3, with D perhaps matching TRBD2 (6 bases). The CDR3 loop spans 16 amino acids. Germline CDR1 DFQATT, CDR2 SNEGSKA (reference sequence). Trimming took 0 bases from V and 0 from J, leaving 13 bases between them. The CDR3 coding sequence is TGCAGTGCTAGAGATGCGGCGGGGAAAAGCACAGATACGCAGTATTTT. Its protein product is CSARDAAGKSTDTQYF.

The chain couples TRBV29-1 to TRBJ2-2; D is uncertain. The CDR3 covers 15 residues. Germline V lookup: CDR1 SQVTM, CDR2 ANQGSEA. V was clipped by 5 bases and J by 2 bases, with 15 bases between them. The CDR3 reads CSVLIGVTNTGELFF. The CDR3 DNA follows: TGCAGCGTTCTCATTGGGGTGACCAACACCGGGGAGCTGTTTTTT.

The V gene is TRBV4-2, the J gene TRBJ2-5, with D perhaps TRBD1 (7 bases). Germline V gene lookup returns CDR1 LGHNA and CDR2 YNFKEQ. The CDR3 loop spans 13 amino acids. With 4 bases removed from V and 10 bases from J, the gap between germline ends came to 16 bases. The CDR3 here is CASSPIGGDSQYF. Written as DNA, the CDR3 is TGTGCCAGCAGCCCCATCGGCGGGGACAGCCAGTACTTC.

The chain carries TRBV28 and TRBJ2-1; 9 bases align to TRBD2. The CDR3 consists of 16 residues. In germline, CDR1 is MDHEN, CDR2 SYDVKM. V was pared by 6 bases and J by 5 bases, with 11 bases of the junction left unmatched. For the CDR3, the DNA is TGTGCCAGCAGCCCGGCGGGGGGGCGCACCCACAATGAGCAGTTCTTC. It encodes CASSPAGGRTHNEQFF.

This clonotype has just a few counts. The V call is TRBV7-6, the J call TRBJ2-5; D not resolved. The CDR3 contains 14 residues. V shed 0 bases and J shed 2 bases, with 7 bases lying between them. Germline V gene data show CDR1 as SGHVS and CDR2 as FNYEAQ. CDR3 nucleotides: TGTGCCAGCAGCTTAGCTTCCCTACAAGAGACCCAGTACTTC. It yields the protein CASSLASLQETQYF.

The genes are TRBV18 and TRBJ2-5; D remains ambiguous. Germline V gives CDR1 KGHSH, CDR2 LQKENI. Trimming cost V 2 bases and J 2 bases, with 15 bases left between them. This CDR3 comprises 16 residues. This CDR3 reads CASSPIATASQETQYF. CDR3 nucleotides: TGTGCCAGCTCACCAATCGCAACAGCCTCTCAAGAGACCCAGTACTTC.

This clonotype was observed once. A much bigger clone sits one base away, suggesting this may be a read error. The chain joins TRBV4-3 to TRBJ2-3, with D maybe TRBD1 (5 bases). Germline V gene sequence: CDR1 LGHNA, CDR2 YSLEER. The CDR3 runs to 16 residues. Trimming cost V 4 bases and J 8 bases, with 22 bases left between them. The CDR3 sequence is CASSRDGREGRSTQYF. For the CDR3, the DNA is TGCGCCAGCAGCCGAGACGGCAGGGAAGGAAGGAGTACGCAGTATTTT.

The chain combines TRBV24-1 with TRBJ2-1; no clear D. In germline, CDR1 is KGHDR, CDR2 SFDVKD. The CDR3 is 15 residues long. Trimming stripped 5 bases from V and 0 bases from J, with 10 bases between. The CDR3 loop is CATSGNTGSYNEQFF. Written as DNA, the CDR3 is TGTGCCACCAGTGGAAACACTGGCTCCTACAATGAGCAGTTCTTC.

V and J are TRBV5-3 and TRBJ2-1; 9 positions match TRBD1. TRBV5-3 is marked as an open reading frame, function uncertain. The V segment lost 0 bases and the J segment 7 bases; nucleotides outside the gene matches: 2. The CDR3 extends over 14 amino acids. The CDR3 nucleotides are TGTGCCAGAAGCTTGGGGGACAGGGTAAATGAGCAGTTCTTC. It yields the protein CARSLGDRVNEQFF.

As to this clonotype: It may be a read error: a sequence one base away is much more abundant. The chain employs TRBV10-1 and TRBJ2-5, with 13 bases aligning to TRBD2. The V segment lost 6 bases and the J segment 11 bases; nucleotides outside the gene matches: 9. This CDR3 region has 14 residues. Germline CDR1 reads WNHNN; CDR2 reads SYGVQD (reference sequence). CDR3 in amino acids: CASSTSGRANEQYF. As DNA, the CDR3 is TGCGCCAGCAGCACTAGCGGGAGGGCTAATGAGCAGTACTTC.

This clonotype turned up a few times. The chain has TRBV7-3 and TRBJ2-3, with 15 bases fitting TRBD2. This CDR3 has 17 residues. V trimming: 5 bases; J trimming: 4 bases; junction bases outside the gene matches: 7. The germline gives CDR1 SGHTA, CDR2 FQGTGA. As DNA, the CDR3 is TGTGCCAGCAGCCCCTCAGGACTAGCGGGAGGGTCAGATACGCAGTATTTT. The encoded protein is CASSPSGLAGGSDTQYF.

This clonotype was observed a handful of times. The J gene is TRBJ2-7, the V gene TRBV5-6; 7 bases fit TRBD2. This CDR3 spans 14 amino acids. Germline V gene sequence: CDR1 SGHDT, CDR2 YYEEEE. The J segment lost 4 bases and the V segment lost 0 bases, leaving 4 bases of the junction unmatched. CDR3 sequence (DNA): TGTGCCAGCAGCTTGGGGGGACTATTTTACGAGCAGTACTTC. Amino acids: CASSLGGLFYEQYF. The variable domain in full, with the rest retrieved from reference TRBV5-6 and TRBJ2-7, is DAGVTQSPTHLIKTRGQQVTLRCSPKSGHDTVSWYQQALGQGPQFIFQYYEEEERQRGNFPDRFSGHQFPNYSSELNVNALLLGDSALYLCASSLGGLFYEQYFGPGTRLTVT.

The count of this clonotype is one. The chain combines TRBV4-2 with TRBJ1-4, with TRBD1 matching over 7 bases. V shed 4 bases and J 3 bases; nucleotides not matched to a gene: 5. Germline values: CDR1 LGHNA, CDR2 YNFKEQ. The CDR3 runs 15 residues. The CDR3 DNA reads TGTGCCAGCAGCCGAACCGGGACAGCTAATGAAAAACTGTTTTTT. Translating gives CASSRTGTANEKLFF.

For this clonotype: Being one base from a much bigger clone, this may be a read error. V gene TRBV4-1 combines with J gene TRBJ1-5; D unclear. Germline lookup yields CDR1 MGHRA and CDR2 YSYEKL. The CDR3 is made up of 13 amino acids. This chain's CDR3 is CTSSQNLNQPQHF. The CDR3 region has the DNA TGCACCAGCAGCCAAAACTTAAATCAGCCCCAGCATTTT.

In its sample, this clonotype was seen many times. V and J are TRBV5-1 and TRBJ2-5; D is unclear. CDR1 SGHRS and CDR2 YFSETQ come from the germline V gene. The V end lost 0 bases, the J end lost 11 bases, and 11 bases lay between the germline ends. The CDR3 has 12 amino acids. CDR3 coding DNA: TGCGCCAGCAGCTTGGGGACGGAGAGTCAGTACTTC. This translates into CASSLGTESQYF.

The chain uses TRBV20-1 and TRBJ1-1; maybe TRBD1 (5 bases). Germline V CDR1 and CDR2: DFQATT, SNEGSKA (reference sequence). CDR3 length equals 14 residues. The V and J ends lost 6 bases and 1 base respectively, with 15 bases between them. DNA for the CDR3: TGCAGTGCGGTCCAGACAGCCGGGAACACTGAAGCTTTCTTT. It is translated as CSAVQTAGNTEAFF.

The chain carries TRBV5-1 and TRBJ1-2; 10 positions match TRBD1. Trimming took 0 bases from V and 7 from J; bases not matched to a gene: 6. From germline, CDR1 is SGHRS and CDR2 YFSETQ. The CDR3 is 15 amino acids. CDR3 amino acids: CASSLGPRDRGGYTF. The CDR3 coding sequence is TGCGCCAGCAGCTTGGGACCCCGGGACAGGGGTGGCTACACCTTC.

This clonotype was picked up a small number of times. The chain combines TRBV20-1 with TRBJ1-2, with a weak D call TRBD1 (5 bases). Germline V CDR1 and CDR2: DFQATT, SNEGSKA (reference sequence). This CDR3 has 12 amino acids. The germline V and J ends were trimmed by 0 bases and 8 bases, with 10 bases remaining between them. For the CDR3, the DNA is TGCAGTGCTAGAGAGGGTAGGGACGGCTACACCTTC. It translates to CSAREGRDGYTF.

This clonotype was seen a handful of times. CDR3 loop: CASSLSLDRSLYGYTF. CDR3 bases: TGTGCCAGCAGTTTATCGCTTGACAGGAGCCTGTATGGCTACACCTTC. The chain couples TRBV27 to TRBJ1-2; the D gene is possibly TRBD1 (6 bases). CDR1 MNHEY and CDR2 SMNVEV come from the germline V gene (reference sequence). V was clipped by 0 bases and J by 5 bases, with 16 bases between them. The CDR3 length is 16 residues.

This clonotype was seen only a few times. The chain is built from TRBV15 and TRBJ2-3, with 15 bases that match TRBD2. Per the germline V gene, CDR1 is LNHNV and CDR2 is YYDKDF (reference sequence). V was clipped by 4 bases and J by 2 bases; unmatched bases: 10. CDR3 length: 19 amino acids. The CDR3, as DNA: TGTGCCACCAGCACCTCGGGACTAGCGGGAGGACCTCTCACAGATACGCAGTATTTT. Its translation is CATSTSGLAGGPLTDTQYF.